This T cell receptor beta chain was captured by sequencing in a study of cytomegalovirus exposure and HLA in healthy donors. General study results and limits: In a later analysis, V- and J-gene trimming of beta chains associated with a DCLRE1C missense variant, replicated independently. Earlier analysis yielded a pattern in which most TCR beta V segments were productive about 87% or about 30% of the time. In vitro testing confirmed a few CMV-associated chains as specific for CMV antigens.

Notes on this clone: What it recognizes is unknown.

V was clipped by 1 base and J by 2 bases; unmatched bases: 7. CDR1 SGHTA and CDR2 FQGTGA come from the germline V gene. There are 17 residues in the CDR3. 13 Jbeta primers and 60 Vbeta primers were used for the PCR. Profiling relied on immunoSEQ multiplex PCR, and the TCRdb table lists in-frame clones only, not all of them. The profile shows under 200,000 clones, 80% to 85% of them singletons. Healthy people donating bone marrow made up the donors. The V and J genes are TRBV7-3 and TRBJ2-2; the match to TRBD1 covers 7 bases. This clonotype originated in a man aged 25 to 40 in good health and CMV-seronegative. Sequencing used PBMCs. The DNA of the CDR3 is TGTGCCAGCAGCTTAAGGGCAGGGGGATTTAACACCGGGGAGCTGTTTTTT. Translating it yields CASSLRAGGFNTGELFF.